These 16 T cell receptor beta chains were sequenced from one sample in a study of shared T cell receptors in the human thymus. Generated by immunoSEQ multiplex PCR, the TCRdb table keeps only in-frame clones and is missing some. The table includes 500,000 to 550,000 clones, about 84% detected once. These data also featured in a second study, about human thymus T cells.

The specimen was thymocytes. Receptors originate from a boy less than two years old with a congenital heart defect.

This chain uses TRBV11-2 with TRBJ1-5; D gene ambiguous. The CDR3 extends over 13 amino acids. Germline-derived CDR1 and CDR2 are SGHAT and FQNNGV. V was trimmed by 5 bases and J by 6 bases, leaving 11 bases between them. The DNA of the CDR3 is TGTGCCAGCAGCGCACCAGATGGTCAGCCCCAGCATTTT. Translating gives CASSAPDGQPQHF.

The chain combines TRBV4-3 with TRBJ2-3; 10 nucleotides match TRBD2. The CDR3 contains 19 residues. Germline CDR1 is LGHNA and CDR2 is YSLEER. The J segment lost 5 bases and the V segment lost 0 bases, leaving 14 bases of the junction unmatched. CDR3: CASSQDPPLLAGVKDTQYF. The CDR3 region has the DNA TGCGCCAGCAGCCAAGACCCACCATTGCTAGCGGGAGTAAAAGATACGCAGTATTTT.

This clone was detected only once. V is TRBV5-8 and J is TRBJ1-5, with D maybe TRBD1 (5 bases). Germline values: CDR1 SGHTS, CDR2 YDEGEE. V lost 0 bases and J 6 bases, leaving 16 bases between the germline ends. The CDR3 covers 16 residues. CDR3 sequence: CASSLVGEGPVQPQHF. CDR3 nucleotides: TGTGCCAGCAGCTTGGTCGGGGAGGGGCCGGTTCAGCCCCAGCATTTT.

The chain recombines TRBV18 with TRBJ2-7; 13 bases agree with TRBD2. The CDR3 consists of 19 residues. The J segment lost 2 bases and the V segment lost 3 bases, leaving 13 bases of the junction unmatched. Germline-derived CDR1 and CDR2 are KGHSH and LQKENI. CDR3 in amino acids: CASSPRTSGSPREPYEQYF. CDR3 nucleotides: TGTGCCAGCTCACCGAGGACTAGCGGGAGTCCCCGCGAACCCTACGAGCAGTACTTC.

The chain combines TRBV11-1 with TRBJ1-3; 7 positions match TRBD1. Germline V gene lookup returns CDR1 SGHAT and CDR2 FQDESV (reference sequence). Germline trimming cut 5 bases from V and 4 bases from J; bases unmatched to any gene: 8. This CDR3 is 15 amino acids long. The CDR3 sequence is CASSEDRFYGNTIYF. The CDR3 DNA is TGTGCCAGCAGCGAGGACAGGTTCTACGGAAACACCATATATTTT.

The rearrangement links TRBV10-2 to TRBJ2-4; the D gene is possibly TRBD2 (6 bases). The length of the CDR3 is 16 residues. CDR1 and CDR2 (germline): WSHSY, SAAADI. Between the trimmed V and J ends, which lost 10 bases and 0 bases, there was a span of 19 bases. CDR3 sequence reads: CATGEEGSLAKNIQYF. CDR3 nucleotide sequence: TGCGCCACCGGGGAGGAGGGATCTCTAGCCAAAAACATTCAGTACTTC.

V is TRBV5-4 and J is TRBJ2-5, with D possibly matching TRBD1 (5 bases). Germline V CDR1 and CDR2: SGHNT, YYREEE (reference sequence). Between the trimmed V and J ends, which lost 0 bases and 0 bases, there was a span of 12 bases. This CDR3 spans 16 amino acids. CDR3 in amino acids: CASSLEGQGNQETQYF. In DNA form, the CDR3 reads TGTGCCAGCAGCTTGGAGGGGCAGGGTAACCAAGAGACCCAGTACTTC. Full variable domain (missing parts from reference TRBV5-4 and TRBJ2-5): ETGVTQSPTHLIKTRGQQVTLRCSSQSGHNTVSWYQQALGQGPQFIFQYYREEENGRGNFPPRFSGLQFPNYSSELNVNALELDDSALYLCASSLEGQGNQETQYFGPGTRLLVL.

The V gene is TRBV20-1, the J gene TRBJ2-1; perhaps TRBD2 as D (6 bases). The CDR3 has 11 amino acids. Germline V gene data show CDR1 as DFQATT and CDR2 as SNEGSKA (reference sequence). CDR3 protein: CKTGTPNEQFF. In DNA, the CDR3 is TGCAAGACCGGGACTCCCAATGAGCAGTTCTTC.

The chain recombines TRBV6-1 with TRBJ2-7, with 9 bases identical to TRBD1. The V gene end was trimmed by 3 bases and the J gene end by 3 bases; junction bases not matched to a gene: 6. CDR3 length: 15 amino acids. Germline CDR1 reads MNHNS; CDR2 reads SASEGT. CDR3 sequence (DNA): TGTGCCAGCAGTGATACCGGGACAGGGTGCTACGAGCAGTACTTC. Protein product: CASSDTGTGCYEQYF.

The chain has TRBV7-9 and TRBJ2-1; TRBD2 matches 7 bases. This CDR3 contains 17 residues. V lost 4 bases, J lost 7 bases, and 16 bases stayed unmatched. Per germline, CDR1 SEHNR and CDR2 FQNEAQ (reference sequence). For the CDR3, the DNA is TGTGCCAGCAGCTCGGGGGGAAGGCGGGAGATCAGGAATGAGCAGTTCTTC. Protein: CASSSGGRREIRNEQFF.

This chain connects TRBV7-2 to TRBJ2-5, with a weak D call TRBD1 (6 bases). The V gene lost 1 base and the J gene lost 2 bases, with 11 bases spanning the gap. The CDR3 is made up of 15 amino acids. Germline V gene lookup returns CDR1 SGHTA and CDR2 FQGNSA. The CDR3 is CASSLEQGPQETQYF. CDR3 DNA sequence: TGTGCCAGCAGCTTAGAACAGGGCCCACAAGAGACCCAGTACTTC.

CDR3 sequence reads: CASSSPEGRGEHTQYF. The CDR3 DNA reads as TGTGCCAGCAGCTCCCCGGAGGGGCGCGGGGAGCATACGCAGTATTTT. The chain carries TRBV11-2 and TRBJ2-3; a weak D match, TRBD2 (6 bases). CDR1 and CDR2 from the germline V gene are SGHAT and FQNNGV. The CDR3 runs 16 residues. V was cut by 4 bases and J by 7 bases, with 21 bases left in between.

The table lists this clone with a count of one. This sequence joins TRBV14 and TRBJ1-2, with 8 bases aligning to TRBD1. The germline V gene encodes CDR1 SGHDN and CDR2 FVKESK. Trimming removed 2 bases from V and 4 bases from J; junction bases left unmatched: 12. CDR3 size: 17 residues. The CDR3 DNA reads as TGTGCCAGCAGCCAACAAACGACAGGGGATAATGGCTATGGCTACACCTTC. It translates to CASSQQTTGDNGYGYTF.

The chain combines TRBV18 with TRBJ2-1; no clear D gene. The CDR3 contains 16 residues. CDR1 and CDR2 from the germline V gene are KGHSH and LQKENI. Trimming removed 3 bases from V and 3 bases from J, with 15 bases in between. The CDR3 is CASSPTPPADYNEQFF. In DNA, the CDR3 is TGTGCCAGCTCACCGACACCCCCAGCTGACTACAATGAGCAGTTCTTC.

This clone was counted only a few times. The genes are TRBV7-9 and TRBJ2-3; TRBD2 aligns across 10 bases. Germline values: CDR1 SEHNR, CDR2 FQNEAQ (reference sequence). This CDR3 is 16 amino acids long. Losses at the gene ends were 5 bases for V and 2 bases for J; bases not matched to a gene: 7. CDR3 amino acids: CASSILAGDLTDTQYF. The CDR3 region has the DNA TGTGCCAGCAGCATCCTAGCGGGAGATCTCACAGATACGCAGTATTTT.

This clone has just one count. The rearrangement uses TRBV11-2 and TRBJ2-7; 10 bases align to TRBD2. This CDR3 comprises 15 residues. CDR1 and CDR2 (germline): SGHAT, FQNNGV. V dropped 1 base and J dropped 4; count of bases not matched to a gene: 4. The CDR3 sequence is CASSLGTSGHYEQYF. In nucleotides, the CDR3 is TGTGCCAGCAGCTTAGGGACTAGCGGACATTACGAGCAGTACTTC.